This TCR beta chain came from a study of cytomegalovirus exposure and HLA in healthy donors. The PCR was carried out with 60 Vbeta primers and 13 Jbeta primers. Authors' data handling: Among the unique TCR beta chains that a later analysis counted, around 82 million in all, 10 million to 14 million were shared. Data came from immunoSEQ multiplex PCR; TCRdb stores just in-frame clones and leaves some out. That table is the source of V, J and clone size, and D and trimming were worked out from the DNA. This sample has over 200,000 clones; approximately 90% occur once, and the top ten carry 1%. Study results and limitations: It was reported that TCR beta sequences correctly inferred the HLA-A and HLA-B alleles for most subjects. In an earlier analysis, about 90% or about 30%: the productive usage of most TCR beta V segments.

V was shortened by 7 bases and J by 3 bases, with 16 bases between the two germline ends. CDR1 SNHLY and CDR2 FYNNEI come from the germline V gene. The length of the CDR3 is 15 residues. Notes on this clone: The antigen is not known.

Sequencing was performed on PBMCs. The receptor was derived from a woman between 18 and 29 years old in good health and CMV-seronegative. This chain links TRBV2 with TRBJ1-5, with a possible D match to TRBD1 (5 bases). Written as DNA, the CDR3 is TGTGCCAGCACCAACCAGGGCAATACCAATCAGCCCCAGCATTTT. It yields the protein CASTNQGNTNQPQHF.